This TCR beta chain derives from a study of T cells in Graves' hyperthyroidism and ophthalmopathy (dated by TCRdb to between 2018 and 2020). For context, the study as a whole: Peripheral blood was sampled at the time of initial diagnosis, prior to any treatment. To identify distinguishing TCR V-J signatures, a discovery cohort of 100 patients was used, comprising 43 with Graves' ophthalmopathy and 57 with stable Graves' hyperthyroidism. Prospective prediction of ophthalmopathy was tested in an independent validation cohort of about 19 hyperthyroidism patients and 17 patients who later progressed to ophthalmopathy. The 75 to 100 discovery patients were divided at random into training and test sets in a 7:3 ratio. In roughly six Graves' hyperthyroidism patients, the study also compared T-cell repertoires from thyroid tissue with T-cell repertoires from blood. After sampling, hyperthyroidism patients received methimazole starting at 30 mg daily, and ophthalmopathy patients received high-dose intravenous methylprednisolone. According to the paper, TCR Vbeta CDR3 sequencing was carried out on about 140 peripheral blood samples, which came from under 50 ophthalmopathy, about 75 hyperthyroidism and approximately 17 progressor patients.

Relative to germline, V is 5 bases shorter and J is 6 bases shorter, with 11 bases between their ends. Per the germline V gene, MNHEY is the CDR1 and SVGEGT is the CDR2. From its cysteine to its phenylalanine, the CDR3 spans 13 amino acids. The DNA shown is the 39-base CDR3, in frame from base 1. This clonotype occurred many times. Its antigen is not yet known. Per-nucleotide qualities are absent, and no much larger clonotype sits a single base away. The TCR beta CDR3 regions were amplified from RNA transcripts. A first-round RT-PCR of the TCR CDR3 used the HTBI primer set with the Qiagen OneStep RT-PCR kit. Libraries were constructed in a second round of multiplex PCR, after which size selection and purification were performed. Libraries were sequenced paired-end with 100 bp reads on an Illumina HiSeq2000. The original pipeline was this. SOAPnuke was used to process the raw data, throwing out any read that contained adapters or uncalled bases, had a mean Phred below 15, or lacked an exact constant-primer or identifier match. High-quality paired reads were merged using COPE v1.2.5, and each unique nucleotide sequence was defined as a clonotype. MiTCR v1.1 was used to align clonotypes to the IMGT TRBV, TRBD and TRBJ reference segments. Only V-J combinations with frequency above 0.0001, covering 99% to 99.2% of repertoires, were analysed. A TCS score was defined as the ratio of F50 (clonal expansion) to E x V (chaos), with BLOSUM62-based TCRdist applied between CDR3 peptides within each V-J. Welch's t-statistics and random forest reduced roughly 530 V-J features to roughly 13, which were used in a naive Bayes classifier (R e1071). In TCRdb, the public reads were trimmed at Q25 with fastp and aligned with MiXCR, with productive beta chains retained. Records with the same CDR3 protein are collapsed into one entry carrying the most frequent genes and DNA. Here the V and J calls rest on TCRdb's processing, not on the authors' analysis. A total of more than 500,000 distinct CDR3 sequences appear in this sample, around 15% of them only once. The ten most abundant clones make up about 3.8% of the sample.

A patient counted as having stable Graves' hyperthyroidism if no progression to ophthalmopathy occurred over 18 months of follow-up. Hyperthyroidism patients were aged 18 to 65 years and newly diagnosed, with disease duration of less than 2 months. The study excluded patients with uncontrolled infections, other autoimmune diseases, pregnancy or lactation. Diagnoses relied on clinical symptoms, serum thyroxine and TRAb, thyroid ultrasound and orbital computed tomography. Ficoll-Paque density gradient centrifugation was used to isolate PBMCs from around 9.1 ml of fresh peripheral blood. Trizol reagent was used to extract total RNA, and RNA quality was then checked on an Agilent 2100 Bioanalyzer. Broad study findings and their caveats: No statistical method was used to fix the sample size in advance, and group allocation was not hidden from the investigators. Blood samples also contained most of the expanded thyroid clonotypes (frequency above 0.001), which suggests that blood repertoires may reflect thyroid immune responses. During validation, the model predicted progression to ophthalmopathy a median of about 6.3 months ahead of onset, with approximately 71% sensitivity and around 72% specificity. Ophthalmopathy was separated from stable hyperthyroidism by a 13 V-J signature model, with around 90% sensitivity and roughly 84% specificity obtained in cross-validation and 80%/75% obtained in testing.

Sequencing used blood. The chain is encoded by TRBV6-2 or TRBV6-3 joined to TRBJ1-5, with TRBD1 perhaps the D gene, on 6 matching bases. The receptor's source is a woman aged 25 to 39 with Graves' hyperthyroidism. This receptor carries the CDR3 CASSPQGIQPQHF. The nucleotide sequence reads TGTGCCAGCAGTCCGCAGGGGATTCAGCCCCAGCATTTT.